This entry describes one T cell receptor (beta chain). The antigen is not known. V was shortened by 3 bases and J by 6 bases, with 7 bases between the two germline ends. Germline V gene sequence: CDR1 SGHDN, CDR2 FVKESK. This CDR3 contains 12 residues. PCR employed 60 Vbeta and 13 Jbeta primers. Data came from immunoSEQ multiplex PCR; TCRdb stores just in-frame clones and leaves some out. Of some 110,000 clones detected, about a tenth appear once; the ten largest clones hold about 5.7%. This sample is drawn from a study of cytomegalovirus exposure and HLA in healthy donors. Study-level results: Certain indistinguishable V segments, among them TRBV6-2 and TRBV6-3, were excluded.

The receptor comes from a man aged 40-49 years in good health and CMV-seropositive. The material sequenced was PBMCs. The chain couples TRBV14 to TRBJ2-3, with no clear D. The CDR3 here is CASSQEIDTQYF. Here the CDR3 DNA reads TGTGCCAGCAGCCAGGAGATCGATACGCAGTATTTT.